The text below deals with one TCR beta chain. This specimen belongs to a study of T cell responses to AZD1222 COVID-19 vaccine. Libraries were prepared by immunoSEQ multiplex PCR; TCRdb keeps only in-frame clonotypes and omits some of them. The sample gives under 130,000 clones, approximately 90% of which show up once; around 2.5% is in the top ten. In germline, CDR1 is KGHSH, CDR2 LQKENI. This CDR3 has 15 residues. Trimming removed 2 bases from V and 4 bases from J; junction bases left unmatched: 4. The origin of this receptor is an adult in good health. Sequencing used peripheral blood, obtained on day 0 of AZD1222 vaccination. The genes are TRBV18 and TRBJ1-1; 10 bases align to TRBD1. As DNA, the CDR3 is TGTGCCAGCTCACCAGGACAGGGGGTGGGCACTGAAGCTTTCTTT. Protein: CASSPGQGVGTEAFF.